This T cell receptor (beta chain) was recovered during a study of identical twins. Findings and caveats of the study: Among out-of-frame alpha sequences shared by twins, low generation probability occurred in excess. Rather than following the same donors, the conclusions depended on cross-sectional statistical analysis.

This CDR3 spans 12 amino acids. The ends were cut back, 6 bases at V and 0 bases at J, with 5 bases in the middle. Per the germline V gene, CDR1 is MDHEN and CDR2 is SYDVKM. Unique molecular identifiers were in the cDNA, with template-switch universal primer binding. One entry per CDR3 protein results from TCRdb running MiXCR on the 5' RACE reads. The sample has roughly 250,000 distinct CDR3 sequences; 7% to 8.5% are singletons. At least ten counts were recorded for this clonotype. Its antigen is as yet unknown. These data are also associated with another study on yellow fever vaccine responses in identical twins. That work states: Reports say the vaccine T cell response in twins looked partly convergent and partly personalized.

Sequencing was carried out using CD8+ T cells sorted from blood. This chain links TRBV28 with TRBJ2-5, with D unclear. The TCR sequence derives from a woman in her late teens or twenties in good health. The CDR3 spells CASRDHQETQYF. The CDR3 region has the DNA TGTGCCAGCAGGGACCACCAAGAGACCCAGTACTTC.